The sequence of this T cell receptor beta chain was determined in a study of cytomegalovirus exposure and HLA in healthy donors. Study outcomes and limitations: The listing of 150 to 200 TCR beta chains classed them as cytomegalovirus-associated. What was likely a sequencing artifact was a cluster of highly shared sequence variants.

Details on this clone: Its antigen is not known.

PCR involved 60 Vbeta and 13 Jbeta primers. Assay used: immunoSEQ multiplex PCR; TCRdb lists only in-frame clones, some missing. Of roughly 230,000 clones listed, over 90% are singletons. This CDR3 has 17 residues. V was clipped by 4 bases and J by 2 bases; unmatched bases: 5. In germline, CDR1 is SGHTA, CDR2 FQGTGA. The chain combines TRBV7-3 with TRBJ2-6; TRBD1 matches 10 bases. The sequenced material came from PBMCs. This sequence originates from a girl aged 2-10 years in good health and CMV-seronegative. The CDR3 protein is CASSSRTGGPGANVLTF. Here the CDR3 DNA reads TGTGCCAGCAGCTCCAGGACAGGGGGGCCTGGGGCCAACGTCCTGACTTTC.